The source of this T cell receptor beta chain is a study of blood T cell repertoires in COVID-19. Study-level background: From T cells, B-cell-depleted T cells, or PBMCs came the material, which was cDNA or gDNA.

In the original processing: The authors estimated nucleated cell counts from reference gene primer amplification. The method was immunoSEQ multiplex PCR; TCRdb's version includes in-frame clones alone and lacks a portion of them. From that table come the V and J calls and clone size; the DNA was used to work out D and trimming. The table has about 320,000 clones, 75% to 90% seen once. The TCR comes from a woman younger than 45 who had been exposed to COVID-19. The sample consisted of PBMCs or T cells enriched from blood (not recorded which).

DNA of the CDR3: TGTGCCAGCAGCGTAATAGAAGGGGGGGCCAATGAGCAGTTCTTC. Translation: CASSVIEGGANEQFF. The rearrangement links TRBV9 to TRBJ2-1, with D possibly being TRBD2 (7 bases). This CDR3 is built from 15 residues. With 1 base removed from V and 6 bases from J, the gap between germline ends came to 14 bases. The germline gives CDR1 SGDLS, CDR2 YYNGEE.